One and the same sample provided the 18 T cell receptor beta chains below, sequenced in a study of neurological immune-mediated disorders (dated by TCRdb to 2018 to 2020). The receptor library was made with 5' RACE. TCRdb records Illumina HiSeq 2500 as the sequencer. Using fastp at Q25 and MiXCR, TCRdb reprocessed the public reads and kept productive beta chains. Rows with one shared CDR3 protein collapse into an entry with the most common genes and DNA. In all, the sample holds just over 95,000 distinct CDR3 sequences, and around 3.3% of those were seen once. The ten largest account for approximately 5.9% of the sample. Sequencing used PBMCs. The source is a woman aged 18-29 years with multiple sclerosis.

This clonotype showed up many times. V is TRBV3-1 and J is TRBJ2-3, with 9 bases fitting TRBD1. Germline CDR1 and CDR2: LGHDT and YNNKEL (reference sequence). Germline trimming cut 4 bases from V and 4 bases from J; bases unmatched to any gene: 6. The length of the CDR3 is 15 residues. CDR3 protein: CASSLRTGESDTQYF. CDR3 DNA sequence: TGTGCCAGCAGCCTTCGGACAGGGGAGTCAGATACGCAGTATTTT.

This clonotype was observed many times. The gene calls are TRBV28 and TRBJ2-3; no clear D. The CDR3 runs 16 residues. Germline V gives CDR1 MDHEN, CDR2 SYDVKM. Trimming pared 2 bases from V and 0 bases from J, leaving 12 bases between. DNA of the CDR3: TGTGCCAGCAGTTTAAGGATGGGCTTTAGCACAGATACGCAGTATTTT. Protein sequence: CASSLRMGFSTDTQYF.

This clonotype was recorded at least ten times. The CDR3 reads CASSFQGADSPLHF. The CDR3 bases are TGTGCCAGCAGTTTCCAGGGAGCGGATTCACCCCTCCACTTT. The rearrangement uses TRBV12-3 or TRBV12-4 and TRBJ1-6; D perhaps matches TRBD1 (5 bases). The CDR3 is made up of 14 amino acids. V lost 3 bases and J 8 bases, leaving 11 bases between the germline ends.

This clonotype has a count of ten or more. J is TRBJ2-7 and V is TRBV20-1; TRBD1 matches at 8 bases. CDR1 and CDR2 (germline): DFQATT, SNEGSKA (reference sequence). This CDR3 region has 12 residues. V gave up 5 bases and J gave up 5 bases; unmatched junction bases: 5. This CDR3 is CSAPDRGHEQYF. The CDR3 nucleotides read TGCAGTGCTCCCGACAGGGGTCACGAGCAGTACTTC.

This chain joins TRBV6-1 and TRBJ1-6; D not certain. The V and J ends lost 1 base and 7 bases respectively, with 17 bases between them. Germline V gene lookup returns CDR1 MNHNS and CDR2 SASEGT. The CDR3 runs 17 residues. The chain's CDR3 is CASSEEVLGTPNSPLHF. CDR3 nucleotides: TGTGCCAGCAGTGAAGAAGTTTTGGGAACACCGAATTCACCCCTCCACTTT.

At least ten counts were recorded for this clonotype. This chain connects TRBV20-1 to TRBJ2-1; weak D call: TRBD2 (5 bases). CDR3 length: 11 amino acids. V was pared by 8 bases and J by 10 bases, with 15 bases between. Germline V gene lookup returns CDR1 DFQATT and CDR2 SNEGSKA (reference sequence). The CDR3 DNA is TGCAGTTCTCTGCCACGGGAAGAGCAGTTCTTC. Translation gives CSSLPREEQFF.

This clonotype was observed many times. CDR3 region: CASSYSQGSLDSGNTIYF. CDR3 DNA sequence: TGTGCCAGCAGTTATTCCCAGGGCTCCCTCGACTCTGGAAACACCATATATTTT. V and J are TRBV6-6 and TRBJ1-3; D possibly corresponds to TRBD1 (5 bases). The CDR3 is 18 amino acids. Germline V gene data show CDR1 as MNHNY and CDR2 as SVGAGI (reference sequence). V was cut by 3 bases and J by 0 bases, with 18 bases left in between.

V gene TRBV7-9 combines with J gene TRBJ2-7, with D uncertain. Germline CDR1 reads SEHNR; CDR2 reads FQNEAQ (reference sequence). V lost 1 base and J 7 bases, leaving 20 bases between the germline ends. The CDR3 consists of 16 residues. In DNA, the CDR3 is TGTGCCAGCAGCTTAGGAGATTCCTGGCCTATGGGAGAGCAGTACTTC. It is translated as CASSLGDSWPMGEQYF.

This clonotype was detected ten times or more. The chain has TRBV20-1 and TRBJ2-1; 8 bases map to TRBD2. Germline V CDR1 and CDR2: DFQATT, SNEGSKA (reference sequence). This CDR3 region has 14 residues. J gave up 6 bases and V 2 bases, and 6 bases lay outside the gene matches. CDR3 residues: CSARKLAASNEQFF. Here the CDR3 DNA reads TGCAGTGCTAGAAAACTAGCGGCCAGCAATGAGCAGTTCTTC.

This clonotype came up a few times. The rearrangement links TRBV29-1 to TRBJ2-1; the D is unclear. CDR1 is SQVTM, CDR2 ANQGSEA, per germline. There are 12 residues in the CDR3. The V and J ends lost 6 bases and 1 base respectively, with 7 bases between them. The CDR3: CSVKDSYNEQFF. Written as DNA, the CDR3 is TGCAGCGTGAAGGATTCCTACAATGAGCAGTTCTTC.

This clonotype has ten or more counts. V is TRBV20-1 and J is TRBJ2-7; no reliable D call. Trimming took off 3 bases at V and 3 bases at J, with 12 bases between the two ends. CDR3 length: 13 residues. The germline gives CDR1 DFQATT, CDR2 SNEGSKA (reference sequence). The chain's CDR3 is CSARGNYHYEQYF. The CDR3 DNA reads TGCAGTGCTAGGGGAAACTATCACTACGAGCAGTACTTC.

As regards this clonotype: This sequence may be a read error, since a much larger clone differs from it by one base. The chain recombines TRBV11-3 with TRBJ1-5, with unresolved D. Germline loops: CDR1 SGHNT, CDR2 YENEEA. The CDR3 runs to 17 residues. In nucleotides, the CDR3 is TGTGCCAGCAGCTTAGATCCTCGCGGAAGGTGCAATCAGCACCAGCATTTT. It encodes CASSLDPRGRCNQHQHF.

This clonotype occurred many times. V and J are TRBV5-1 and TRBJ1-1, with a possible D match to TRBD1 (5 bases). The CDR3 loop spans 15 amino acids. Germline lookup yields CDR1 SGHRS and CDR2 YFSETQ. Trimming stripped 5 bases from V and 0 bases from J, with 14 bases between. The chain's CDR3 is CASRAPGGMNTEAFF. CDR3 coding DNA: TGCGCCAGCAGAGCACCGGGGGGGATGAACACTGAAGCTTTCTTT.

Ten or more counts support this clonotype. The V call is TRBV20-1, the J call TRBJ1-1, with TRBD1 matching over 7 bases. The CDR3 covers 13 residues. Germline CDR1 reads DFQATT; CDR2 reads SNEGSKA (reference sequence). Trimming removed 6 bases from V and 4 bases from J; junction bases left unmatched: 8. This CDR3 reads CSAQDYRGTEAFF. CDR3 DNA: TGCAGTGCCCAAGATTACAGGGGCACTGAAGCTTTCTTT.

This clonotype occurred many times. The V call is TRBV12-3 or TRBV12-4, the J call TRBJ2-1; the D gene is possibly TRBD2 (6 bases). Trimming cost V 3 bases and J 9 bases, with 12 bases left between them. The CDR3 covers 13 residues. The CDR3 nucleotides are TGTGCCAGCAGTTTTGGAGGGTTAGGTGAGCAGTTCTTC. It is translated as CASSFGGLGEQFF.

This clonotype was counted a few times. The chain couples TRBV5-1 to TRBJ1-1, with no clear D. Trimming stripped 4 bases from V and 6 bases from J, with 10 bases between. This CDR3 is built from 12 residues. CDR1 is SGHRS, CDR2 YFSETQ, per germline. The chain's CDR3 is CASSLNQAEAFF. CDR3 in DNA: TGCGCCAGCAGCCTCAATCAGGCTGAAGCTTTCTTT.

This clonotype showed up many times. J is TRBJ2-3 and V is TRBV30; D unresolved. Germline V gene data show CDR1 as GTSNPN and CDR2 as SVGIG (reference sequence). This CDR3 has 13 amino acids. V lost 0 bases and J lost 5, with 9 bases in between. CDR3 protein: CAWSVLVGDTQYF. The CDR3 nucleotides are TGTGCCTGGAGTGTTCTAGTGGGAGATACGCAGTATTTT.

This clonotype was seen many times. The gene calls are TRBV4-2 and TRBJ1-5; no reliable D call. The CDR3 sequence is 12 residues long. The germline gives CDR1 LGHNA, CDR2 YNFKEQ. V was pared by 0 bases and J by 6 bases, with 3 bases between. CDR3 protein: CASSQESQPQHF. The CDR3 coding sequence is TGTGCCAGCAGCCAAGAGTCTCAGCCCCAGCATTTT.